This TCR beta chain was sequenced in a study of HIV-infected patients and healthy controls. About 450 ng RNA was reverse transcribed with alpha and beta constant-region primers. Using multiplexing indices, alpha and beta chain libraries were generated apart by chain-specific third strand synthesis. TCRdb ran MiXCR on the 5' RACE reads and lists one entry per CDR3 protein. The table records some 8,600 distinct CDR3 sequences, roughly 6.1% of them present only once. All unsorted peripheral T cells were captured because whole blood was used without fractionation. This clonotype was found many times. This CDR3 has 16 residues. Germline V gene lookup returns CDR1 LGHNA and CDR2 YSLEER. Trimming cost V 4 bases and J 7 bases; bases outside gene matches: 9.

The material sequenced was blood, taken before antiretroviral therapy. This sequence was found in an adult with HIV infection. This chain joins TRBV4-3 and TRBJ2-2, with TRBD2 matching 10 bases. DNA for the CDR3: TGCGCCAGCAGCCTCGAGGATACTAGCGGGGTCGGGGAGCTGTTTTTT. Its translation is CASSLEDTSGVGELFF.